Described below is a single TCR beta chain sequence and its context. The data are from a study of blood T cell repertoires in COVID-19. Study information: Acute and convalescent COVID-19 specimens originated in the United States, Italy and Spain. PBMCs, B-cell-depleted T cells, or T cells were the source of the cDNA or gDNA that made up the material.

In the original workflow: Estimates of nucleated cell counts were drawn from the amplification of reference gene primers. TCRdb keeps only in-frame clones here, not all; method: immunoSEQ multiplex PCR. The V and J calls and clone size come from that table; D and trimming were worked out from the DNA. The sample contains more than 20,000 clones, around 80% of which appear only once. The CDR3 spans 12 residues. From germline, CDR1 is MNHEY and CDR2 SVGAGI. Trimming removed 5 bases at V and 0 bases at J, with 5 bases between. The chain employs TRBV6-5 and TRBJ2-7; D not resolved. This clonotype originated in a man at least 80 years old with active or convalescent COVID-19. The sequenced material came from peripheral blood. Written as DNA, the CDR3 is TGTGCCAGCAGTAGACACTCCTACGAGCAGTACTTC. Translated: CASSRHSYEQYF.